This T cell receptor (beta chain) derives from a study of identical twins. This clonotype was counted a few times. Its target is not known. Study-level points and caveats: Insertion counts were lower in abundant cord blood beta clonotypes, a trend that memory repertoires did not show.

MiXCR, applied by TCRdb to the 5' RACE reads, yields one record per CDR3 protein. This table holds more than 1.5 million distinct CDR3 sequences, about 30% found once. In germline, CDR1 is DFQATT, CDR2 SNEGSKA (reference sequence). The length of the CDR3 is 15 residues. J lost 0 bases, V lost 4 bases, and 4 bases had no gene match. Healthy Caucasians provided all donations. The sequence derives from a newborn girl in good health. Sequencing input: cord blood. This chain joins TRBV20-1 and TRBJ2-1; 9 positions agree with TRBD2. CDR3 coding DNA: TGCAGTGCTACAGTAGCGGGAGTCTCCTACAATGAGCAGTTCTTC. Its protein is CSATVAGVSYNEQFF.